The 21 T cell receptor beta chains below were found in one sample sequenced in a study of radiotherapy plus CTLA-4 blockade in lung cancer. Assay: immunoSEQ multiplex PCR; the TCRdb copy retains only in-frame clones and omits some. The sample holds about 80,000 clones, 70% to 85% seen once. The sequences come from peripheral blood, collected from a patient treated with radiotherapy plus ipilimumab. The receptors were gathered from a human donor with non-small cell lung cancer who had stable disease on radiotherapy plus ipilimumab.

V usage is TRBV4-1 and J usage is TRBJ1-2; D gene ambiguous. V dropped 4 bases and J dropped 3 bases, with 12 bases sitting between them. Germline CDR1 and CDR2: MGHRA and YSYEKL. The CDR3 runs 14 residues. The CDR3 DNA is TGCGCCAGCAGCCCCGTCCATGGGGACTATGGCTACACCTTC. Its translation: CASSPVHGDYGYTF.

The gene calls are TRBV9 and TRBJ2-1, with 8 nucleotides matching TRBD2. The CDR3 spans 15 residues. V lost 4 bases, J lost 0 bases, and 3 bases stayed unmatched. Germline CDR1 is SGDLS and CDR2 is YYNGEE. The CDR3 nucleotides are TGTGCCAGCAGCCGGGGGGGAAGCTCCTACAATGAGCAGTTCTTC. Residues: CASSRGGSSYNEQFF.

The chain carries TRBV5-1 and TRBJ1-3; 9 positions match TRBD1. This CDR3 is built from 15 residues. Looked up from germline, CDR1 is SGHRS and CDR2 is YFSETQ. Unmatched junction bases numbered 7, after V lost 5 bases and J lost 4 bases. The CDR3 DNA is TGCGCCAGCAGTCCTACAGGGGGCGCAGGAAACACCATATATTTT. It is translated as CASSPTGGAGNTIYF.

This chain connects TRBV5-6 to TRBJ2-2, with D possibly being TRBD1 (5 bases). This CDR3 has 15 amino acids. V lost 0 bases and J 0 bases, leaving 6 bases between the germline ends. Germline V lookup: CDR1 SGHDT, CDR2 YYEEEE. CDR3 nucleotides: TGTGCCAGCAGCTTGGAAGGGGCGAACACCGGGGAGCTGTTTTTT. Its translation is CASSLEGANTGELFF.

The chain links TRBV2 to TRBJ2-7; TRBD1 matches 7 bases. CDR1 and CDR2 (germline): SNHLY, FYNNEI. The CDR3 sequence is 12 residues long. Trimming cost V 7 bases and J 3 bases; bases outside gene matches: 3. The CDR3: CASKGDSYEQYF. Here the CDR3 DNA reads TGTGCCAGCAAAGGGGACAGCTACGAGCAGTACTTC.

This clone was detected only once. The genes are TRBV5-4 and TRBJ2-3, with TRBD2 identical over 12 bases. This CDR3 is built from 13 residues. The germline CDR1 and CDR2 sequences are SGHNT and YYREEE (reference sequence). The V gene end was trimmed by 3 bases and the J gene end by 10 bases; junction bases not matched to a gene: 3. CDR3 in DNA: TGTGCCAGCAGCTCTCTAGCGGGGGGGCCGCAGTATTTT. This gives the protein CASSSLAGGPQYF. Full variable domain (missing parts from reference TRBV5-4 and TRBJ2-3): ETGVTQSPTHLIKTRGQQVTLRCSSQSGHNTVSWYQQALGQGPQFIFQYYREEENGRGNFPPRFSGLQFPNYSSELNVNALELDDSALYLCASSSLAGGPQYFGPGTRLTVL.

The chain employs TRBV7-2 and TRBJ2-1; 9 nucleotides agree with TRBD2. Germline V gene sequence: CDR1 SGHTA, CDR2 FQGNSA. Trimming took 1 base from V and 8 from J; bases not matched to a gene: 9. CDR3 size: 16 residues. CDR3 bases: TGTGCCAGCAGCTTAGGGGGGCTAGCGGGACTCTATGAGCAGTTCTTC. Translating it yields CASSLGGLAGLYEQFF.

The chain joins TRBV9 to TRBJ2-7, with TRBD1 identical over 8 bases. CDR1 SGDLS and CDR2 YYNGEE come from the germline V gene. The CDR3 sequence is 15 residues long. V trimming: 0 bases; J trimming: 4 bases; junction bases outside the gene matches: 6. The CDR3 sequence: CASSVDLGQGYEQYF. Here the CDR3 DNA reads TGTGCCAGCAGCGTAGACCTCGGACAGGGTTACGAGCAGTACTTC.

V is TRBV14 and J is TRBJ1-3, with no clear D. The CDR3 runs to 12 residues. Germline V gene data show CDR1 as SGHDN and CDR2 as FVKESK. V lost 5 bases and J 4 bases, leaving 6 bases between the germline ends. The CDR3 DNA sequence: TGTGCCAGCAGCTTTCCGGGAAACACCATATATTTT. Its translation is CASSFPGNTIYF.

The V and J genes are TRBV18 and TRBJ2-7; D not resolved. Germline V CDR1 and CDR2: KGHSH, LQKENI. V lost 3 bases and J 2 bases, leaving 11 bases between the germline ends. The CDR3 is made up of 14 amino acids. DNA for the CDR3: TGTGCCAGCTCACCTGACGGGTCCCCCTACGAGCAGTACTTC. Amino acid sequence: CASSPDGSPYEQYF.

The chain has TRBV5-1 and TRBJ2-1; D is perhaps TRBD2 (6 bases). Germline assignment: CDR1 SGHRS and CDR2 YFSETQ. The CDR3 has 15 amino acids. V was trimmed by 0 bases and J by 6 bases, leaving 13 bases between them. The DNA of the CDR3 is TGCGCCAGCAGCTTGGGGGGGAGGACCCTCAATGAGCAGTTCTTC. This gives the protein CASSLGGRTLNEQFF.

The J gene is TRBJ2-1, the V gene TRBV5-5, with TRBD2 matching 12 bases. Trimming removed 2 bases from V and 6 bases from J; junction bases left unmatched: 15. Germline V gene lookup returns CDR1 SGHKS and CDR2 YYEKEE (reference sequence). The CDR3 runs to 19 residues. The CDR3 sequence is CASSLIELAGGTASNEQFF. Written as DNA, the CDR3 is TGTGCCAGCAGCTTAATCGAGCTAGCGGGGGGGACGGCGTCCAATGAGCAGTTCTTC.

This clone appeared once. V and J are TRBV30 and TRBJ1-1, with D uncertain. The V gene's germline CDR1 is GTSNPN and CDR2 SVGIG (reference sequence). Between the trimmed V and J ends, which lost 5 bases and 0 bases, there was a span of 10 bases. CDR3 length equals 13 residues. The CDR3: CAWSGRLNTEAFF. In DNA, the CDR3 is TGTGCCTGGTCCGGACGGCTGAACACTGAAGCTTTCTTT. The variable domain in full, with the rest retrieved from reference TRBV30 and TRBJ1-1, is SQTIHQWPATLVQPVGSPLSLECTVEGTSNPNLYWYRQAAGRGLQLLFYSVGIGQISSEVPQNLSASRPQDRQFILSSKKLLLSDSGFYLCAWSGRLNTEAFFGQGTRLTVV.

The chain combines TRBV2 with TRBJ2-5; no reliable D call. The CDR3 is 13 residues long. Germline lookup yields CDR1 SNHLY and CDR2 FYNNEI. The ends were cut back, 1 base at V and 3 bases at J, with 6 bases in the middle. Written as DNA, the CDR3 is TGTGCCAGCAGTGAAGACTTAAAAGAGACCCAGTACTTC. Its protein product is CASSEDLKETQYF.

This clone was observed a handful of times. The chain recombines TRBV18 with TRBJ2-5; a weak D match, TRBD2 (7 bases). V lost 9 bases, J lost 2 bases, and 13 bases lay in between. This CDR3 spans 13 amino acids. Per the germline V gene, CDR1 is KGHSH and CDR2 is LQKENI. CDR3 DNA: TGTGCCAGTAGGGCGGGGGCACAAGAGACCCAGTACTTC. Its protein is CASRAGAQETQYF.

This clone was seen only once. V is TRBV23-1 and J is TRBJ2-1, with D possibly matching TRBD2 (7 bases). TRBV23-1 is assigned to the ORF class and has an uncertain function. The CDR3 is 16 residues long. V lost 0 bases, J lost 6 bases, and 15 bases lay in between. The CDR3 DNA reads TGCGCCAGCAGTCAATCCCGGGCGGCGGGGGCCAATGAGCAGTTCTTC. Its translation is CASSQSRAAGANEQFF.

In DNA form, the CDR3 reads TGTGCCAGCAGCCTCCGACAGGGGGACTCTGGGGCCAACGTCCTGACTTTC. It is translated as CASSLRQGDSGANVLTF. This chain joins TRBV9 and TRBJ2-6, with 9 nucleotides matching TRBD1. The CDR3 spans 17 residues. The ends lost 4 bases at V and 0 bases at J; junction bases unmatched: 5. Germline V gene data show CDR1 as SGDLS and CDR2 as YYNGEE.

The chain's CDR3 is CASSLGQQGNSPLHF. CDR3 DNA sequence: TGTGCCAGCAGCTTGGGACAACAGGGTAATTCACCCCTCCACTTT. The chain carries TRBV5-4 and TRBJ1-6; a possible D gene is TRBD1 (6 bases). Germline V gene sequence: CDR1 SGHNT, CDR2 YYREEE (reference sequence). The CDR3 length is 15 residues. V lost 0 bases and J 6 bases, leaving 10 bases between the germline ends.

CDR3 region: CASRGDGDTGELFF. The CDR3 DNA sequence: TGTGCCAGCAGAGGGGACGGAGACACCGGGGAGCTGTTTTTT. The chain employs TRBV2 and TRBJ2-2, with D tentatively TRBD1 or TRBD2 (5 bases each). The CDR3 is 14 amino acids. Trimming shortened V by 6 bases and J by 3 bases, and 11 bases separated the two germline ends. CDR1 is SNHLY and CDR2 is FYNNEI in the germline V gene.

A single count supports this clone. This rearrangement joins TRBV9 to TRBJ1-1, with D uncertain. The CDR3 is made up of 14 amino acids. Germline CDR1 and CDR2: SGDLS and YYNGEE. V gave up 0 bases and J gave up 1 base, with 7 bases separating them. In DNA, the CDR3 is TGTGCCAGCAGCGTAGCGCAATGGAACACTGAAGCTTTCTTT. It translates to CASSVAQWNTEAFF.

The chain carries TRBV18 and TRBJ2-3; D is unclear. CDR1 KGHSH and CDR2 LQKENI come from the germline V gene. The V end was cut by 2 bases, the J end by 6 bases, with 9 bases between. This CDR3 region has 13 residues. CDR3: CASSPFEKDTQYF. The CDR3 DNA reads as TGTGCCAGCTCACCATTTGAAAAGGATACGCAGTATTTT.